This T cell receptor beta chain was sequenced in a study of T cell clusters in autoimmune cytopenias. Across the study: A median of about 49,000 TRB reads per sample yielded a median approximately 2,400 distinct clonotypes.

TRB rearrangements were amplified by touch-down multiplex PCR with mixed TRB-A/B primers. TCRdb reprocessed the multiplex PCR reads and keeps a single row for each CDR3 protein, giving no DNA. The listing contains fewer than 700 distinct CDR3 sequences. TRB was amplified from 250 ng of peripheral blood genomic DNA per sample. Germline CDR1 and CDR2: MNHEY and SMNVEV (reference sequence). The CDR3 is 15 amino acids. This same sample was also taken into another study, of T cell repertoires in aging, cancer and after chemotherapy. That paper notes: Untreated cancer patients had significantly lower blood TCR diversity than age-matched healthy donors. In healthy donors, age-related TCR diversity loss mainly reflected lost richness. Rebound thymic output was suggested by rising median generation probability during chemotherapy in each cancer cohort.

This rearrangement joins TRBV27 to TRBJ2-5; as DNA is missing, the TRBD2 call by TCRdb cannot be tested. The TCR originated in a human donor with chronic lymphocytic leukemia. The sample was peripheral blood. The CDR3 reads CASSEAGGGQETQYF.